This record looks at one T cell receptor beta chain sequence and its context. The sample originates from a study of cytomegalovirus exposure and HLA in healthy donors. A multiplex PCR was run with 60 Vbeta primers and 13 Jbeta primers. Sequencing used immunoSEQ multiplex PCR; TCRdb keeps in-frame clones, though not all of them. The repertoire holds 180,000 or so clones, with 70% to 80% as singletons. This sequence was found in a man aged 18 to 29 in good health and CMV-seronegative. Sequences were obtained from PBMCs.

The CDR3 region is CAGGVLASLSTDTQYF. The CDR3 nucleotides are TGTGCCGGCGGGGTTTTAGCGTCATTAAGCACAGATACGCAGTATTTT. This chain connects TRBV2 to TRBJ2-3; D possibly corresponds to TRBD2 (6 bases). Germline-derived CDR1 and CDR2 are SNHLY and FYNNEI. The V and J ends lost 11 bases and 0 bases respectively, with 21 bases between them. The CDR3 loop spans 16 amino acids. Drawing the rest from reference TRBV2 and TRBJ2-3, the complete variable domain is EPEVTQTPSHQVTQMGQEVILRCVPISNHLYFYWYRQILGQKVEFLVSFYNNEISEKSEIFDDQFSVERPDGSNFTLKIRSTKLEDSAMYFCAGGVLASLSTDTQYFGPGTRLTVL.